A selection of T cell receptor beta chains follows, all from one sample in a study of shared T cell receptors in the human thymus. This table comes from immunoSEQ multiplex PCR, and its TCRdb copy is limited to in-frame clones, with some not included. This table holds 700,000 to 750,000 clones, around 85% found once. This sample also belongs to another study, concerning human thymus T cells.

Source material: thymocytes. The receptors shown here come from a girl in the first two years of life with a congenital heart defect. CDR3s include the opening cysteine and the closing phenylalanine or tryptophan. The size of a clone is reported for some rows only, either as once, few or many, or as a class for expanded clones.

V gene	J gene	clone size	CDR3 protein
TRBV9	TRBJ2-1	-	CASSVVAGRAYNEQFF
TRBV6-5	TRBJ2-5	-	CASSYGSGQETQYF
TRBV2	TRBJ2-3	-	CARRLTGYTQYF
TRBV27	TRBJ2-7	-	CASSLSLRSGEEQYF
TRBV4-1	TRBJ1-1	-	CASSQEGKGAGTEAFF
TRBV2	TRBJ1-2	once	CASSDQPGYSGYTF
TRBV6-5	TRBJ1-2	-	CASSYKGPNYGYTF
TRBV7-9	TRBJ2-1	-	CASTFVLAGGGADEQFF
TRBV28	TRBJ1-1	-	CASRLTILEQNTEAFF
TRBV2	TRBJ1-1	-	CASSGDRGPANTEAFF
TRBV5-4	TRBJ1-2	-	CASSLVLGGDYGYTF
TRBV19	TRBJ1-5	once	CASSLRTGGNQPQHF
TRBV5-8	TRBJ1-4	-	CASSHTRLQGDLATNEKLFF
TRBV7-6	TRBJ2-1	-	CASSLDSAPSGVPPPYNEQFF
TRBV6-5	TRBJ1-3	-	CASSYSTGGNTIYF
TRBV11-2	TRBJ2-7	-	CASSLVWPTYEQYF
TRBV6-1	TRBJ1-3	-	CASGQARGTIYF
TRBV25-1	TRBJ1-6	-	CASQKGRGGNSPLHF
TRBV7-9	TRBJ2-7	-	CASSLDGGYEQYF
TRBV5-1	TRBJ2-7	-	CASSQTTGVKVYEQYF
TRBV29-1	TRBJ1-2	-	CSVGPTGGNYGYTF
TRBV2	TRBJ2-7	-	CASSEGGGQGPYEQYF
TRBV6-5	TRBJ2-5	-	CASSAFDRGVETQYF
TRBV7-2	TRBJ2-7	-	CASSLNRSGEESYEQYF
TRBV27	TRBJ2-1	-	CASSPGGGNEQFF
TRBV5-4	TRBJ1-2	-	CASKQGDYGYTF
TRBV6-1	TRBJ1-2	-	CASSEFIGRDYGYTF
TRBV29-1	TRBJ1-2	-	CSVGYRDGYTF
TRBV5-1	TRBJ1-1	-	CASSQGTASAVAFF
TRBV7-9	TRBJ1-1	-	CASSLVPAGENTEAFF
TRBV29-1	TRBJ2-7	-	CSVGLRQRTPDYEQYF
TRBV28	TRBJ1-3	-	CASRGGQPGNTIYF
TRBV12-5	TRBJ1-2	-	CASGLVGGGARYYGYTF
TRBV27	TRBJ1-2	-	CASRIGSGQISGYTF
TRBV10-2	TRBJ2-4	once	CASTMTCCDKNIQYF
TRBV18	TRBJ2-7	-	CASSPVTGVKSYEQYF
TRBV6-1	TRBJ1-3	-	CASSESPRGGNTIYF
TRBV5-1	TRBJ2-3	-	CASSFVGQRSRGVTDTQYF
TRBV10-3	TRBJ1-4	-	CAISEKGQGTGYEKLFF
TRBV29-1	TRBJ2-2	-	CSVPGGANFSGELFF
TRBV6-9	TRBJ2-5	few	CASSPVAGGQETQYF
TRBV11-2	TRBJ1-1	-	CASSEGQGPPPLRNTEAFF
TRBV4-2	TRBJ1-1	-	CASSQHPGQGIQRTEAFF
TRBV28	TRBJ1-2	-	CASSLQGRSYGYTF
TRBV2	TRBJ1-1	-	CASSDRVKAEAFF
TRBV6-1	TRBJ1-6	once	CATQSGGNKNSPLHF
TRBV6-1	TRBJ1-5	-	CASESSNQPQHF
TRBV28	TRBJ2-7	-	CASSFGGTYEQYF
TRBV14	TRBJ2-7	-	CASSQRDRTLYEQYF
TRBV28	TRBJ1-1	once	CASSKGVMTEAFF